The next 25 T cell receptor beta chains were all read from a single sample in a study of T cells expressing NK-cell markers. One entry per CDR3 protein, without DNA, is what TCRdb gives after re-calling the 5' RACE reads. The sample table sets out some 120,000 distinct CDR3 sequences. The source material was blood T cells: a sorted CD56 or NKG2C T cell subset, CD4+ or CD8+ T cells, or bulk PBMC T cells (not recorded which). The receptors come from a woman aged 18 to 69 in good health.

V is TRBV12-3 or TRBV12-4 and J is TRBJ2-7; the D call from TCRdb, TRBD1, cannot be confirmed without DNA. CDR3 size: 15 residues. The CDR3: CASTPGAPGAYEQYF.

The CDR3: CASSPSTYNEQFF. V and J are TRBV7-9 and TRBJ2-1. The CDR3 contains 13 residues. Germline loops: CDR1 SEHNR, CDR2 FQNEAQ (reference sequence).

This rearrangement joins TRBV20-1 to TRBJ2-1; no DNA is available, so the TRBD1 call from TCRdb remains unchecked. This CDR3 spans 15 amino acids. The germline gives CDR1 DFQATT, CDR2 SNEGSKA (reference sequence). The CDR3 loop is CSARGRGGYFDEQFF.

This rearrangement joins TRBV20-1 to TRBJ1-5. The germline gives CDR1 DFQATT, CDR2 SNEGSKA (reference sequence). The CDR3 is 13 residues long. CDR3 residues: CSARTEGNQPQHF.

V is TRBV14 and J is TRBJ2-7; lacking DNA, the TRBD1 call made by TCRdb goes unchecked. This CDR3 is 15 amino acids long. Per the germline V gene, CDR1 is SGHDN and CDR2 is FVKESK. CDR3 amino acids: CASSHGPGAAYEQYF. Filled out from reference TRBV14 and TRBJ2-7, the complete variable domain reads EAGVTQFPSHSVIEKGQTVTLRCDPISGHDNLYWYRRVMGKEIKFLLHFVKESKQDESGMPNNRFLAERTGGTYSTLKVQPAELEDSGVYFCASSHGPGAAYEQYFGPGTRLTVT.

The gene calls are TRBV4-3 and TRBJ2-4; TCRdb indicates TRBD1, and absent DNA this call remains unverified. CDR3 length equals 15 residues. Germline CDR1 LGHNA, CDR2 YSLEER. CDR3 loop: CASSQGTGDANIQYF.

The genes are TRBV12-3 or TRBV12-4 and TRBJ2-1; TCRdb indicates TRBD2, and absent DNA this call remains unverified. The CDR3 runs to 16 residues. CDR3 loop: CASSILEAGEYNEQFF.

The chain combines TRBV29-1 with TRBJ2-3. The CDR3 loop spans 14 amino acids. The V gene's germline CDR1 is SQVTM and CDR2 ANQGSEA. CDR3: CSVGLLDATDTQYF.

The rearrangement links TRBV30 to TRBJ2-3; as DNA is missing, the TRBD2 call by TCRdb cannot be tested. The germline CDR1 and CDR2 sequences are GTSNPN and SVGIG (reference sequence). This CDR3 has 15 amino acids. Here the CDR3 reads CAWSVGGGAYDTQYF.

CDR3 region: CASSQGSGQGYEAFF. V and J are TRBV4-3 and TRBJ1-1; TCRdb designates TRBD1, a call that cannot be tested without DNA. The CDR3 is made up of 15 amino acids. Germline CDR1 is LGHNA and CDR2 is YSLEER.

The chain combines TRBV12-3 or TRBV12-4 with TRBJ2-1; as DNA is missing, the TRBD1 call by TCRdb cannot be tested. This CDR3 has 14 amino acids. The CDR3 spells CASSFGRGGDEQFF.

The CDR3 loop is CSVIGGNTGELFF. The chain is built from TRBV29-1 and TRBJ2-2; there is no DNA to check the TCRdb D call of TRBD2. Germline V gene lookup returns CDR1 SQVTM and CDR2 ANQGSEA. The CDR3 is 13 residues long.

This CDR3 is CASSSGLAGWNEQFF. The J gene is TRBJ2-1, the V gene TRBV7-2; TCRdb's D call, TRBD2, is unchecked because there is no DNA. The germline V gene has CDR1 SGHTA and CDR2 FQGNSA. The CDR3 contains 15 residues.

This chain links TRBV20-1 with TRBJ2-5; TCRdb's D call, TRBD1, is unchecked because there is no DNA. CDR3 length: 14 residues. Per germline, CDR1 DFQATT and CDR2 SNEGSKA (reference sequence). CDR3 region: CSARGEQGGETQYF.

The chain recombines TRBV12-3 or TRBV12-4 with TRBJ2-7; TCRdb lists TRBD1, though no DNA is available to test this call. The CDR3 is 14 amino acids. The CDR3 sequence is CASSEGQASYEQYF.

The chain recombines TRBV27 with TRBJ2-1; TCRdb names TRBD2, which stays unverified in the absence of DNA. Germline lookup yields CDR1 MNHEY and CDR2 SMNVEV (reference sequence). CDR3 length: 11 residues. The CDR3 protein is CASRGGDGQFF.

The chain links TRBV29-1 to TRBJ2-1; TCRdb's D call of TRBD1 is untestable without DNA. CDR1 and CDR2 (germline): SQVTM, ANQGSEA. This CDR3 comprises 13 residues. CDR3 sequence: CSFLGVIIHEQFF.

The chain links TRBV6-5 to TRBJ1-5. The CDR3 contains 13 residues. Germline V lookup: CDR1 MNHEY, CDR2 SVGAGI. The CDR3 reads CASSYEGNQPQHF.

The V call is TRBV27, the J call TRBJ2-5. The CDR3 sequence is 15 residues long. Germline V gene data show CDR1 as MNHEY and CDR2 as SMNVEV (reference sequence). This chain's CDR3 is CASSLWSSGKETQYF.

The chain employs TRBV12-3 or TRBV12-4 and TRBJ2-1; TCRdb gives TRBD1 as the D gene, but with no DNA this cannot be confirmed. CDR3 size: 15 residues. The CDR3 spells CASSLFQGGSNEQFF.

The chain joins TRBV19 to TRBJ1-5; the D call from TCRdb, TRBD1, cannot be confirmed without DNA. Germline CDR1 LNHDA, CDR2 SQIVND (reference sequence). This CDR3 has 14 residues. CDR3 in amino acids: CASSPMGGNQPQHF.

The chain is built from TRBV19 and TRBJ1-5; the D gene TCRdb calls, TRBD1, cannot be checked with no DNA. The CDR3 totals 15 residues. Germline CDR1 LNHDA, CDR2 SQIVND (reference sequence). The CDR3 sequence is CASSYGQGNNQPQHF.

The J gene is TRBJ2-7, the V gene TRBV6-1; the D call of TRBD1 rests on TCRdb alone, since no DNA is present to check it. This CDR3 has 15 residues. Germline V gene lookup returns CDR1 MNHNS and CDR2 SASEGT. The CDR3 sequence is CASSQYRGTYYEQYF.

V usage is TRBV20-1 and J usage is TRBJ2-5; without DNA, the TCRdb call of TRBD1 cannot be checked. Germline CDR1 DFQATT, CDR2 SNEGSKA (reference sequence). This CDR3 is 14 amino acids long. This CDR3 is CSALGQGALETQYF.

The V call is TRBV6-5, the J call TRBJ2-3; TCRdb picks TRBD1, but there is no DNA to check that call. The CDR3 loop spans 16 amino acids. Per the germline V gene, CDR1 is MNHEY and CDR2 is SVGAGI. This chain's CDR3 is CASSYHLLGRTDTQYF.